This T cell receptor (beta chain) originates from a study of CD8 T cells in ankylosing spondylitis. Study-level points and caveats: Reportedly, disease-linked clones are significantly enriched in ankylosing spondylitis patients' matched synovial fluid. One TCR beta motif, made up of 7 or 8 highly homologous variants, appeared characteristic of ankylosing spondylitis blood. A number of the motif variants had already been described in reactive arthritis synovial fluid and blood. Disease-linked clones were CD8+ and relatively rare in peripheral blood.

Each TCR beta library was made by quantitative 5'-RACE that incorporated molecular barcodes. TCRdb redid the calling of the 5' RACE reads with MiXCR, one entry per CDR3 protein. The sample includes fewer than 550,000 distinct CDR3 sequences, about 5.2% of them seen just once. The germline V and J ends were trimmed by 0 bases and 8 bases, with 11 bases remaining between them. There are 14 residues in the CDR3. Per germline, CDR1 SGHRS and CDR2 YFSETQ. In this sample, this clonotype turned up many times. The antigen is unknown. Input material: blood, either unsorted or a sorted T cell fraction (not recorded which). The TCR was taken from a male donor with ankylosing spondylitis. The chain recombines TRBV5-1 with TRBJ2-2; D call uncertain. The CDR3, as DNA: TGCGCCAGCAGCTTGGAACAGCCGAAGGGGGAGCTGTTTTTT. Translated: CASSLEQPKGELFF.